The 27 T cell receptor beta chains below were found in one sample sequenced in a study of T-cell reconstitution after alpha-beta-depleted transplantation in children. A TCRbeta library incorporating unique molecular identifiers was prepared. TCRdb processed the PCR reads anew with MiXCR; each CDR3 protein has one entry. The table lists 610,000 or so distinct CDR3 sequences, 25% to 30% of them singletons. The source material was PBMCs, sampled before TCRalphabeta/CD19-depleted stem cell transplant. These TCRs come from a boy in the first two years of life with Wiskott-Aldrich syndrome, due to receive a stem cell transplant.

This clonotype was counted a few times. The CDR3 is CASFSQGVYGYTF. DNA for the CDR3: TGTGCCAGCTTTAGCCAGGGGGTCTATGGCTACACCTTC. This chain connects TRBV12-3 or TRBV12-4 to TRBJ1-2; TRBD1 matches at 7 bases. After removal of 8 bases from V and 4 bases from J, the junction contained 7 bases not matched to a gene. The CDR3 is 13 residues long.

The chain's CDR3 is CASRRLLGGYNEQFF. CDR3 bases: TGTGCCAGCCGACGCTTACTAGGGGGCTACAATGAGCAGTTCTTC. This sequence joins TRBV2 and TRBJ2-1, with a possible D match to TRBD1 (6 bases). Germline V gene lookup returns CDR1 SNHLY and CDR2 FYNNEI. The CDR3 contains 15 residues. The ends were cut back, 8 bases at V and 3 bases at J, with 17 bases in the middle.

This clonotype occurred a few times. The chain recombines TRBV28 with TRBJ2-3; a possible D gene is TRBD1 (5 bases). Germline assignment: CDR1 MDHEN and CDR2 SYDVKM. V lost 1 base and J 4 bases, leaving 9 bases between the germline ends. The CDR3 has 14 residues. CDR3 DNA: TGTGCCAGCAGTTTATCAGCAGGGCCAGATACGCAGTATTTT. This encodes CASSLSAGPDTQYF.

This clonotype has a handful of counts. J is TRBJ1-1 and V is TRBV28; D is uncertain. CDR1 is MDHEN, CDR2 SYDVKM, per germline. Between the trimmed V and J ends, which lost 7 bases and 1 base, there was a span of 7 bases. This CDR3 has 12 residues. This CDR3 reads CASTIRNTEAFF. CDR3 DNA sequence: TGTGCCAGCACTATTAGGAACACTGAAGCTTTCTTT.

The rearrangement links TRBV6-1 to TRBJ1-3; no firm D call. The CDR3 is 12 amino acids. Germline V gene sequence: CDR1 MNHNS, CDR2 SASEGT. Trimming took off 2 bases at V and 7 bases at J, with 6 bases between the two ends. CDR3 DNA: TGTGCCAGCAGTGAATCGGGGAACACCATATATTTT. Protein: CASSESGNTIYF.

This chain connects TRBV5-1 to TRBJ2-1; no reliable D call. The length of the CDR3 is 13 residues. Trimming stripped 5 bases from V and 3 bases from J, with 9 bases between. The germline V gene has CDR1 SGHRS and CDR2 YFSETQ. Here the CDR3 reads CASSKEDYNEQFF. CDR3 DNA: TGCGCCAGCAGTAAAGAGGACTACAATGAGCAGTTCTTC.

This chain connects TRBV12-3 or TRBV12-4 to TRBJ2-1; 8 positions match TRBD2. Trimming cost V 4 bases and J 8 bases; bases outside gene matches: 7. The CDR3 extends over 14 amino acids. The CDR3 DNA follows: TGTGCCAGCAGTTCTCTAGCGGGTACACATGAGCAGTTCTTC. Protein sequence: CASSSLAGTHEQFF.

This clonotype occurred a few times. CDR3 nucleotide sequence: TGTGCCAGCAGTCCCGGGACTATAGCCTACGAGCAGTACTTC. Translated, it gives CASSPGTIAYEQYF. The V call is TRBV27, the J call TRBJ2-7, with 7 bases fitting TRBD2. The CDR3 loop spans 14 amino acids. Germline V lookup: CDR1 MNHEY, CDR2 SMNVEV (reference sequence). The ends lost 5 bases at V and 2 bases at J; junction bases unmatched: 6.

There are a few counts of this clonotype. V is TRBV24-1 and J is TRBJ2-3; 8 bases agree with TRBD1. This CDR3 has 16 amino acids. V trimming: 2 bases; J trimming: 0 bases; junction bases outside the gene matches: 3. In germline, CDR1 is KGHDR, CDR2 SFDVKD. The chain's CDR3 is CATSDYGTGSTDTQYF. CDR3 bases: TGTGCCACCAGTGATTACGGGACAGGCAGCACAGATACGCAGTATTTT.

This clonotype occurred once. The chain carries TRBV10-2 and TRBJ2-7; TRBD2 aligns across 11 bases. CDR3 length: 16 amino acids. The J segment lost 4 bases and the V segment lost 0 bases, leaving 5 bases of the junction unmatched. Per germline, CDR1 WSHSY and CDR2 SAAADI. The CDR3 DNA reads as TGCGCCAGCAGTGAGTCCCGACTAGCGGGAAGGTACGAGCAGTACTTC. Encoded protein: CASSESRLAGRYEQYF.

This rearrangement joins TRBV30 to TRBJ2-4; D not resolved. Deletions cut 0 bases from V and 1 base from J, with 7 bases between. CDR1 and CDR2 from the germline V gene are GTSNPN and SVGIG (reference sequence). This CDR3 is built from 14 residues. DNA of the CDR3: TGTGCCTGGAGTGTGGGTATCGCCAAAAACATTCAGTACTTC. Amino acid sequence: CAWSVGIAKNIQYF.

V usage is TRBV12-3 or TRBV12-4 and J usage is TRBJ2-3; TRBD2 aligns across 7 bases. The CDR3 consists of 14 residues. Trimming took 7 bases from V and 0 from J; bases not matched to a gene: 4. CDR3 region: CASTQAGSTDTQYF. As DNA, the CDR3 is TGTGCCAGCACCCAAGCGGGAAGCACAGATACGCAGTATTTT.

Points on this clonotype: Sequence at one end of the junction differs from germline and may be a read error. This chain uses TRBV10-3 with TRBJ2-2; 9 bases are a match to TRBD2. The CDR3 loop spans 20 amino acids. Looked up from germline, CDR1 is ENHRY and CDR2 is SYGVKD. CDR3 DNA: TGTGCCAACAGTGGGCGGGTCCTAGCGGGAACTACCGCGAACACCGGGGAGCTGTTTTTC. Protein product: CANSGRVLAGTTANTGELFF.

This clonotype was counted only a few times. The chain is built from TRBV29-1 and TRBJ2-1; the D gene could be TRBD1 or TRBD2 (6 bases each). The CDR3 totals 14 residues. CDR1 is SQVTM and CDR2 is ANQGSEA in the germline V gene. Trimming left V 4 bases short and J 4 bases short, with 14 bases between. Here the CDR3 DNA reads TGCAGCGTTGTGCGACGGGGGCTTTACAATGAGCAGTTCTTC. This codes for CSVVRRGLYNEQFF.

The rearrangement links TRBV28 to TRBJ2-7; 8 bases map to TRBD2. The CDR3 is made up of 16 amino acids. Germline V gene data show CDR1 as MDHEN and CDR2 as SYDVKM. The V segment lost 4 bases and the J segment 6 bases; nucleotides outside the gene matches: 14. The CDR3 here is CASSSHQGLGISEQYF. CDR3 sequence (DNA): TGTGCCAGCAGTTCACACCAGGGACTAGGCATCTCCGAGCAGTACTTC.

This clonotype was seen more than once but under ten times. V is TRBV6-5 and J is TRBJ2-3; 9 nucleotides agree with TRBD2. V trimming: 1 base; J trimming: 6 bases; junction bases outside the gene matches: 8. CDR3 length: 16 amino acids. CDR1 and CDR2 (germline): MNHEY, SVGAGI. The CDR3, as DNA: TGTGCCAGCAGTTACTGGGGCGGGAGGGCCAGGGATACGCAGTATTTT. Amino acid sequence: CASSYWGGRARDTQYF.

This chain links TRBV20-1 with TRBJ1-2; TRBD1 is a possible D gene (6 bases). Trimming shortened V by 8 bases and J by 0 bases, and 16 bases separated the two germline ends. Germline V lookup: CDR1 DFQATT, CDR2 SNEGSKA (reference sequence). The CDR3 spans 14 residues. The CDR3 DNA reads as TGCAGTCTATTCCGGGACACCTCTAACTATGGCTACACCTTC. This encodes CSLFRDTSNYGYTF.

There are a few counts of this clonotype. The V call is TRBV10-1, the J call TRBJ2-3; 12 bases match TRBD2. Germline loops: CDR1 WNHNN, CDR2 SYGVQD (reference sequence). V lost 6 bases, J lost 6 bases, and 7 bases stayed unmatched. This CDR3 is built from 15 residues. The CDR3 region is CASSRLAGGPDTQYF. The DNA for the CDR3 is TGCGCCAGCAGCAGGCTAGCGGGAGGGCCGGATACGCAGTATTTT.

This clonotype was recorded once. V is TRBV10-3 and J is TRBJ2-5; tentatively, D is TRBD1 (5 bases). Trimming took off 5 bases at V and 4 bases at J, with 14 bases between the two ends. The CDR3 extends over 14 amino acids. CDR1 and CDR2 from the germline V gene are ENHRY and SYGVKD. The CDR3 spells CAISPQGFGETQYF. The DNA for the CDR3 is TGTGCCATCAGTCCCCAGGGCTTCGGAGAGACCCAGTACTTC.

The chain recombines TRBV24-1 with TRBJ2-3, with 7 bases fitting TRBD2. Unmatched junction bases numbered 8, after V lost 9 bases and J lost 6 bases. Per germline, CDR1 KGHDR and CDR2 SFDVKD. The length of the CDR3 is 13 residues. For the CDR3, the DNA is TGTGCCACCGGGGCGGGAGCCTCCGATACGCAGTATTTT. Its translation: CATGAGASDTQYF.

This clonotype was recorded a few times. The genes are TRBV5-1 and TRBJ2-3; D is ambiguous. The germline V gene encodes CDR1 SGHRS and CDR2 YFSETQ. The CDR3 loop spans 14 amino acids. V lost 7 bases, J lost 4 bases, and 16 bases lay in between. In nucleotides, the CDR3 is TGCGCCAGCGGGTCCGGCCTCTGGGCAGATACGCAGTATTTT. This sequence encodes CASGSGLWADTQYF. The full variable domain, with the rest looked up from reference TRBV5-1 and TRBJ2-3, is KAGVTQTPRYLIKTRGQQVTLSCSPISGHRSVSWYQQTPGQGLQFLFEYFSETQRNKGNFPGRFSGRQFSNSRSEMNVSTLELGDSALYLCASGSGLWADTQYFGPGTRLTVL.

A few counts support this clonotype. The V gene is TRBV29-1, the J gene TRBJ2-7; 12 positions agree with TRBD2. The J segment lost 4 bases and the V segment lost 7 bases, leaving 5 bases of the junction unmatched. This CDR3 has 13 amino acids. Germline V CDR1 and CDR2: SQVTM, ANQGSEA. CDR3 coding DNA: TGCAGCGCCTTAACTAGCGGGAGGTACGAGCAGTACTTC. Its protein is CSALTSGRYEQYF.

This clonotype was seen a few times. This rearrangement joins TRBV29-1 to TRBJ1-1; D gene uncertain. V was pared by 0 bases and J by 0 bases, with 14 bases between. Germline V gene lookup returns CDR1 SQVTM and CDR2 ANQGSEA. The CDR3 totals 16 residues. DNA of the CDR3: TGCAGCGTTGAAGATCTCGGGGAGTGGGTGAACACTGAAGCTTTCTTT. Translation: CSVEDLGEWVNTEAFF.

This chain connects TRBV27 to TRBJ2-3; 11 bases are a match to TRBD2. The V gene's germline CDR1 is MNHEY and CDR2 SMNVEV (reference sequence). CDR3 length equals 12 residues. V lost 2 bases to trimming and J lost 11 bases; unmatched junction nucleotides: 0. The DNA of the CDR3 is TGTGCCAGCAGTTTAACTAGCGGGAGGCAGTATTTT. This sequence encodes CASSLTSGRQYF.

This clonotype was picked up a small number of times. The chain combines TRBV10-3 with TRBJ2-7, with unresolved D. V lost 7 bases, J lost 3 bases, and 10 bases lay in between. The germline V gene encodes CDR1 ENHRY and CDR2 SYGVKD. The CDR3 totals 12 residues. CDR3: CAIKRGSYEQYF. CDR3 bases: TGTGCCATCAAACGCGGAAGCTACGAGCAGTACTTC.

The chain recombines TRBV10-3 with TRBJ1-4; D call uncertain. The CDR3 has 13 residues. Trimming took 5 bases from V and 5 from J, leaving 9 bases between them. Germline loops: CDR1 ENHRY, CDR2 SYGVKD. This chain's CDR3 is CAISRTDNEKLFF. The CDR3 DNA sequence: TGTGCCATCAGTCGGACGGACAATGAAAAACTGTTTTTT.

This clonotype has more than one count but fewer than ten. The chain links TRBV29-1 to TRBJ2-3; perhaps D is TRBD1 or TRBD2 (5 bases each). This CDR3 spans 12 amino acids. V dropped 7 bases and J dropped 4 bases, with 12 bases sitting between them. The germline V gene encodes CDR1 SQVTM and CDR2 ANQGSEA. The CDR3 DNA is TGCAGCGGAAAAATGGGGGCAGATACGCAGTATTTT. Its protein is CSGKMGADTQYF.